These T cell receptor beta chains were read from a single sample in a study of cytomegalovirus exposure and HLA in healthy donors. TCRdb's copy holds only in-frame clones and misses some; the assay was immunoSEQ multiplex PCR. The table shows about 120,000 clones, with around 84% occurring only once. The sequenced material came from PBMCs. The receptor source for this set is a woman between 25 and 40 years old in good health and CMV-seropositive. The CDR3 runs from the conserved cysteine through the conserved F or W. Each record gives: J gene, clone size, D gene, V gene, CDR3 protein, CDR3 DNA. A D gene is named only where the DNA matches it firmly. Size values are once, few and many counts, or a class for expanded clones, and some rows have none.

J: TRBJ2-3
size: once
D: NA
V: TRBV9
CDR3: CASSQEGGLPSDTQYF
DNA: TGTGCCAGCAGCCAGGAGGGGGGACTACCCTCAGATACGCAGTATTTT

J: TRBJ1-4
size: NA
D: NA
V: TRBV2
CDR3: CASSGSAGNEKLFF
DNA: TGTGCCAGCAGTGGTTCGGCAGGGAATGAAAAACTGTTTTTT

J: TRBJ2-1
size: NA
D: TRBD2
V: TRBV6-5
CDR3: CASSRTSGPEQFF
DNA: TGTGCCAGCAGTCGGACTAGCGGGCCCGAGCAGTTCTTC

J: TRBJ2-5
size: NA
D: NA
V: TRBV5-1
CDR3: CASSLEGETQYF
DNA: TGCGCCAGCAGCCTGGAGGGGGAGACCCAGTACTTC

J: TRBJ1-3
size: NA
D: NA
V: TRBV11-2
CDR3: CASSPMRSSGNTIYF
DNA: TGTGCCAGCAGCCCGATGCGGAGCTCTGGAAACACCATATATTTT

J: TRBJ2-2
size: NA
D: TRBD1
V: TRBV4-3
CDR3: CASSHAGTGTGELFF
DNA: TGCGCCAGCAGCCACGCCGGGACAGGGACCGGGGAGCTGTTTTTT

J: TRBJ2-2
size: NA
D: TRBD2
V: TRBV27
CDR3: CASSFTGGTGELFF
DNA: TGTGCCAGCAGTTTTACGGGGGGAACCGGGGAGCTGTTTTTT

J: TRBJ2-3
size: few
D: NA
V: TRBV2
CDR3: CASSAGLQRTDTQYF
DNA: TGTGCCAGCAGTGCTGGACTACAACGCACAGATACGCAGTATTTT

J: TRBJ2-2
size: NA
D: NA
V: TRBV5-1
CDR3: CASKGGANTGELFF
DNA: TGCGCCAGCAAGGGCGGGGCCAACACCGGGGAGCTGTTTTTT

J: TRBJ2-7
size: NA
D: TRBD1
V: TRBV15
CDR3: CATSLQGGGEQYF
DNA: TGTGCCACCTCCTTACAAGGGGGCGGGGAGCAGTACTTC

J: TRBJ2-7
size: once
D: TRBD2
V: TRBV5-1
CDR3: CASSLSASGSEQYF
DNA: TGCGCCAGCAGCTTGTCGGCTAGCGGGTCCGAGCAGTACTTC

J: TRBJ2-2
size: once
D: NA
V: TRBV5-5
CDR3: CASSSSGQNTGELFF
DNA: TGTGCCAGCAGCTCCTCGGGACAGAACACCGGGGAGCTGTTTTTT

J: TRBJ2-6
size: few
D: NA
V: TRBV7-7
CDR3: CASSPKTGFLSGANVLTF
DNA: TGTGCCAGCAGCCCTAAAACCGGTTTTCTCTCTGGGGCCAACGTCCTGACTTTC

J: TRBJ2-5
size: NA
D: NA
V: TRBV5-1
CDR3: CASSLGGGQETQYF
DNA: TGCGCCAGCAGCTTGGGAGGAGGGCAAGAGACCCAGTACTTC

J: TRBJ2-3
size: NA
D: NA
V: TRBV7-2
CDR3: CASSLPTDTQYF
DNA: TGTGCCAGCTCTCTACCAACAGATACGCAGTATTTT

J: TRBJ2-4
size: NA
D: NA
V: TRBV19
CDR3: CACNTGDVKNIQYF
DNA: TGTGCCTGCAACACGGGGGATGTCAAAAACATTCAGTACTTC

J: TRBJ2-2
size: NA
D: TRBD1
V: TRBV19
CDR3: CASQQGTYQNTGELFF
DNA: TGTGCCAGCCAACAGGGGACCTATCAGAACACCGGGGAGCTGTTTTTT

J: TRBJ2-1
size: few
D: TRBD2
V: TRBV5-1
CDR3: CASSLVSGAYNEQFF
DNA: TGCGCCAGCAGCTTGGTTAGCGGGGCTTACAATGAGCAGTTCTTC

J: TRBJ1-6
size: NA
D: TRBD1
V: TRBV4-3
CDR3: CASRREQGARNSPLHF
DNA: TGCGCCAGCAGACGCGAACAGGGGGCAAGGAATTCACCCCTCCACTTT

J: TRBJ2-3
size: NA
D: NA
V: TRBV11-1
CDR3: CASSSLAGQLSTDTQYF
DNA: TGTGCCAGCAGCTCCTTGGCGGGGCAGCTTAGCACAGATACGCAGTATTTT

J: TRBJ2-7
size: NA
D: NA
V: TRBV18
CDR3: CASSPGGSGEQYF
DNA: TGTGCCAGCTCACCGGGGGGTTCGGGGGAGCAGTACTTC

J: TRBJ2-5
size: NA
D: TRBD2
V: TRBV5-1
CDR3: CASSRRRPSGGNQETQYF
DNA: TGCGCCAGCAGCCGCAGACGGCCTAGCGGGGGAAATCAAGAGACCCAGTACTTC

J: TRBJ1-3
size: NA
D: TRBD1
V: TRBV10-3
CDR3: CAISEGQGRGNTIYF
DNA: TGTGCCATCAGTGAGGGACAGGGGAGAGGAAACACCATATATTTT

J: TRBJ1-1
size: NA
D: NA
V: TRBV5-6
CDR3: CASSSPKGRANTEAFF
DNA: TGTGCCAGCAGCTCCCCTAAGGGGAGGGCGAACACTGAAGCTTTCTTT

J: TRBJ2-1
size: NA
D: TRBD2
V: TRBV4-2
CDR3: CASSQDAGTSAYNEQFF
DNA: TGTGCCAGCAGCCAAGATGCCGGGACTAGCGCTTACAATGAGCAGTTCTTC

J: TRBJ1-2
size: NA
D: TRBD1
V: TRBV19
CDR3: CASSMRDSSNYGYTF
DNA: TGTGCCAGTAGTATGAGGGACAGCTCGAACTATGGCTACACCTTC

J: TRBJ1-2
size: NA
D: NA
V: TRBV4-1
CDR3: CASSQDGAGNYGYTF
DNA: TGCGCCAGCAGCCAAGATGGCGCAGGGAACTATGGCTACACCTTC

J: TRBJ2-1
size: NA
D: NA
V: TRBV6-6
CDR3: CASSSWQGFNEQFF
DNA: TGTGCCAGCAGTTCCTGGCAGGGGTTCAATGAGCAGTTCTTC

J: TRBJ2-1
size: NA
D: NA
V: TRBV29-1
CDR3: CSVEAWTDNEQFF
DNA: TGCAGCGTTGAGGCTTGGACTGACAATGAGCAGTTCTTC

J: TRBJ2-4
size: NA
D: NA
V: TRBV4-2
CDR3: CASSQGVLGAKNIQYF
DNA: TGTGCCAGCAGCCAAGGGGTACTAGGCGCCAAAAACATTCAGTACTTC

J: TRBJ2-4
size: few
D: NA
V: TRBV4-1
CDR3: CASSQAGVRNIQYF
DNA: TGCGCCAGCAGCCAAGCGGGGGTTAGGAACATTCAGTACTTC

J: TRBJ1-5
size: NA
D: NA
V: TRBV6-6
CDR3: CAKPVAGTAHQPQHF
DNA: TGTGCCAAGCCCGTTGCGGGCACGGCCCATCAGCCCCAGCATTTT

J: TRBJ1-1
size: NA
D: TRBD1
V: TRBV6-4
CDR3: CASRDREGATEAFF
DNA: TGTGCCAGCAGGGACAGGGAGGGTGCCACTGAAGCTTTCTTT

J: TRBJ2-5
size: few
D: TRBD2
V: TRBV7-9
CDR3: CASSLVGGGPGTQYF
DNA: TGTGCCAGCAGCTTAGTCGGCGGGGGGCCGGGGACCCAGTACTTC

J: TRBJ2-3
size: NA
D: NA
V: TRBV5-6
CDR3: CASSPPVWASTDTQYF
DNA: TGTGCCAGCAGCCCCCCGGTGTGGGCTAGCACAGATACGCAGTATTTT

J: TRBJ2-1
size: NA
D: TRBD2
V: TRBV5-1
CDR3: CASSLGLAGLYNEQFF
DNA: TGCGCCAGCAGCTTGGGCCTAGCGGGCCTATACAATGAGCAGTTCTTC

J: TRBJ1-1
size: NA
D: NA
V: TRBV2
CDR3: CASSHSNVRGGDTEAFF
DNA: TGTGCCAGCAGCCACTCCAACGTCCGGGGGGGGGACACTGAAGCTTTCTTT

J: TRBJ1-2
size: NA
D: NA
V: TRBV20-1
CDR3: CSARLGGGYTF
DNA: TGCAGTGCTAGATTGGGCGGGGGCTACACCTTC

J: TRBJ2-7
size: NA
D: TRBD1
V: TRBV5-4
CDR3: CASRRTGGAYEQYF
DNA: TGTGCCAGCAGGCGGACAGGCGGAGCCTACGAGCAGTACTTC

J: TRBJ1-1
size: few
D: NA
V: TRBV6-1
CDR3: CASRSGSMNTEAFF
DNA: TGTGCCAGCAGAAGCGGGTCGATGAACACTGAAGCTTTCTTT

J: TRBJ2-2
size: NA
D: NA
V: TRBV19
CDR3: CASSWWYRAGTGELFF
DNA: TGTGCCAGTAGCTGGTGGTACAGGGCTGGGACCGGGGAGCTGTTTTTT

J: TRBJ2-3
size: NA
D: TRBD1
V: TRBV6-6
CDR3: CASSLTGGYTDTQYF
DNA: TGTGCCAGCAGCCTCACAGGGGGCTACACAGATACGCAGTATTTT

J: TRBJ1-6
size: NA
D: NA
V: TRBV19
CDR3: CASSSRGEGNSPLHF
DNA: TGTGCCAGTAGTAGTAGGGGCGAAGGTAATTCACCCCTCCACTTT

J: TRBJ2-1
size: NA
D: TRBD2
V: TRBV27
CDR3: CASRAFRGDYNEQFF
DNA: TGTGCCAGCAGGGCCTTCCGGGGGGATTACAATGAGCAGTTCTTC

J: TRBJ1-1
size: NA
D: TRBD1
V: TRBV7-3
CDR3: CASSLDRVNTEAFF
DNA: TGTGCCAGCAGCTTAGACAGGGTGAACACTGAAGCTTTCTTT

J: TRBJ2-1
size: NA
D: NA
V: TRBV25-1
CDR3: CASSESPDNRVTAEQFF
DNA: TGTGCCAGCAGTGAATCACCGGACAATCGTGTTACAGCTGAGCAGTTCTTC

J: TRBJ2-3
size: NA
D: TRBD2
V: TRBV7-6
CDR3: CASSLDGGAGDTQYF
DNA: TGTGCCAGCAGCTTAGACGGGGGGGCCGGAGATACGCAGTATTTT

J: TRBJ2-1
size: NA
D: TRBD2
V: TRBV7-9
CDR3: CASSLVSLRGGHNEQFF
DNA: TGTGCCAGCAGCTTAGTTTCTTTGCGGGGGGGGCACAATGAGCAGTTCTTC

J: TRBJ1-4
size: once
D: TRBD1
V: TRBV5-1
CDR3: CASSPQGARGEKLFF
DNA: TGCGCCAGTTCGCCCCAGGGGGCGAGGGGTGAAAAACTGTTTTTT

J: TRBJ2-7
size: NA
D: TRBD1
V: TRBV28
CDR3: CASSLSGQDPYEQYF
DNA: TGTGCCAGCAGTTTATCGGGACAGGATCCCTACGAGCAGTACTTC

J: TRBJ1-2
size: few
D: TRBD1
V: TRBV6-6
CDR3: CASSRQGGRYGYTF
DNA: TGTGCCAGCAGTCGACAGGGCGGACGGTATGGCTACACCTTC